These 3 T cell receptor beta chains came from one sample sequenced in a study of T-cell reconstitution after alpha-beta-depleted transplantation in children (dated by TCRdb to the mid-2010s). This specimen's treatment or condition label, interpreted: allogeneic hematopoietic cell transplantation with graft depleted of TCRalphabeta T cells and CD19 B cells. Library creation used PCR. Sequencing used an Illumina HiSeq 2500. To normalize quantification of the TCRbeta repertoire, the TCR libraries were built with molecular barcoding that relied on unique molecular identifiers. TCRdb ran its own pipeline on the public reads, namely fastp trimming at Q25 and MiXCR clone calling, and kept in-frame beta chains. CDR3 protein sequences are deduplicated, and each keeps its most common genes and DNA. In this sample the table shows about 160,000 distinct CDR3 sequences, around 10% of which occur a single time. About 13% of the sample is taken by the ten largest.

The sequencing used PBMCs, collected before TCRalphabeta/CD19-depleted stem cell transplant. Receptors originate from a boy aged 2 to 9 with acute myeloid leukemia, due to receive a stem cell transplant.

This clonotype appeared many times. V is TRBV3-1 and J is TRBJ2-3; TRBD2 agrees at 11 bases. The CDR3 extends over 15 amino acids. From germline, CDR1 is LGHDT and CDR2 YNNKEL (reference sequence). The ends lost 3 bases at V and 7 bases at J; junction bases unmatched: 6. The CDR3 coding sequence is TGTGCCAGCAGCCAGGGACTAGCGGATTTTTATACGCAGTATTTT. Amino acids: CASSQGLADFYTQYF.

This clonotype was observed at least ten times. The chain combines TRBV5-6 with TRBJ1-2, with TRBD1 as a possible D gene (5 bases). The CDR3 loop spans 15 amino acids. Per germline, CDR1 SGHDT and CDR2 YYEEEE. Trimming removed 0 bases from V and 4 bases from J, with 13 bases in between. The CDR3 sequence is CASSLGAGWAYGYTF. The CDR3 DNA reads TGTGCCAGCAGCTTGGGGGCAGGGTGGGCCTATGGCTACACCTTC.

This clonotype was counted at least ten times. CDR3 DNA sequence: TGTGCCAGCAGTGAAATTAGATCGGATGAGCAGTTCTTC. Translating it yields CASSEIRSDEQFF. V usage is TRBV2 and J usage is TRBJ2-1; D is uncertain. V lost 2 bases, J lost 8 bases, and 10 bases lay in between. From germline, CDR1 is SNHLY and CDR2 FYNNEI. CDR3 length: 13 amino acids.